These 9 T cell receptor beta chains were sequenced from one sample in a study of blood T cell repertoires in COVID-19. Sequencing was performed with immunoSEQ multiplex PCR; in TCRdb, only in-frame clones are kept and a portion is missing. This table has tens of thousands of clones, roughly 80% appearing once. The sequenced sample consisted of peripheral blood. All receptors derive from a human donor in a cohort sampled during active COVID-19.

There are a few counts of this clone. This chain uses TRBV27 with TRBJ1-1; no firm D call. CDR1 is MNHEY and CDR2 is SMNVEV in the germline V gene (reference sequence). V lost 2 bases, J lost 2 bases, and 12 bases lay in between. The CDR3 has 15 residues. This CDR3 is CASSLGRQINTEAFF. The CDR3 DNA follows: TGTGCCAGCAGTTTAGGCCGCCAGATTAACACTGAAGCTTTCTTT.

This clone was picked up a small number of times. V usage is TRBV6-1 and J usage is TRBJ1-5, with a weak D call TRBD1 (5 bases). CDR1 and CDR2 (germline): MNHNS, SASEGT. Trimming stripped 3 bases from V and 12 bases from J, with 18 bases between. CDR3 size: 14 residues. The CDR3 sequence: CASSEPPTPGLQHF. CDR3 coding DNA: TGTGCCAGCAGTGAGCCACCTACCCCAGGGCTCCAGCATTTT.

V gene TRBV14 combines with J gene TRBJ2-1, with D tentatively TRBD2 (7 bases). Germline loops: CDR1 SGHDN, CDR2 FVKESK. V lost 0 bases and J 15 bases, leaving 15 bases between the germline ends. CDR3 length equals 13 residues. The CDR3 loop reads CASSQDRGAVRFF. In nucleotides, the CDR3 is TGTGCCAGCAGCCAAGATCGGGGGGCCGTCCGGTTCTTC. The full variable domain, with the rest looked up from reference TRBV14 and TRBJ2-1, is EAGVTQFPSHSVIEKGQTVTLRCDPISGHDNLYWYRRVMGKEIKFLLHFVKESKQDESGMPNNRFLAERTGGTYSTLKVQPAELEDSGVYFCASSQDRGAVRFFGPGTRLTVL.

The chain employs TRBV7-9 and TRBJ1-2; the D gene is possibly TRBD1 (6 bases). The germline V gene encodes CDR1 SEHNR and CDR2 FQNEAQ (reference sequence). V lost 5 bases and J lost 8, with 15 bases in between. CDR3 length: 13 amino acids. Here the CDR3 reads CASSPDSRTGYTF. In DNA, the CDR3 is TGTGCCAGCAGCCCGGACAGCCGAACAGGCTACACCTTC.

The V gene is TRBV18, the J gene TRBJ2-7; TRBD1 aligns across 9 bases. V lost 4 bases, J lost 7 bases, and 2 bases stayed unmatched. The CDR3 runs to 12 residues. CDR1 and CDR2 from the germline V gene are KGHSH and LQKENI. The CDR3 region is CASSLGQGEQYF. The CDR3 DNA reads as TGTGCCAGCTCACTGGGACAGGGAGAGCAGTACTTC.

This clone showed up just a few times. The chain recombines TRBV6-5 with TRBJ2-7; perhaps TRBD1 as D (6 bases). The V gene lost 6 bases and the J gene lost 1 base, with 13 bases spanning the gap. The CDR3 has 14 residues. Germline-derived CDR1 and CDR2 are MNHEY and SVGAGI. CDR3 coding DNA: TGTGCCAGCAGAATGACAGGCCTTTCCTACGAGCAGTACTTC. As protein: CASRMTGLSYEQYF.

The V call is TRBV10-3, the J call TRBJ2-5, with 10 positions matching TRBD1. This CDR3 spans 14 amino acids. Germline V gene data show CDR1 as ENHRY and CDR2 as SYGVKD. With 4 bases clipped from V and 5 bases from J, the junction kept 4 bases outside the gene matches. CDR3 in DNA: TGTGCCATCAGTGCGCGGGGACAGGGGGAGACCCAGTACTTC. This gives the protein CAISARGQGETQYF.

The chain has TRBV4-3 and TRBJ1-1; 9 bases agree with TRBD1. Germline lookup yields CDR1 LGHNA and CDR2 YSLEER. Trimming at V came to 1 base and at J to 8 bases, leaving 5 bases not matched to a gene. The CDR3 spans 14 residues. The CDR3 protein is CASSQGTGGPEAFF. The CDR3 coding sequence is TGCGCCAGCAGCCAAGGCACAGGGGGCCCCGAAGCTTTCTTT.

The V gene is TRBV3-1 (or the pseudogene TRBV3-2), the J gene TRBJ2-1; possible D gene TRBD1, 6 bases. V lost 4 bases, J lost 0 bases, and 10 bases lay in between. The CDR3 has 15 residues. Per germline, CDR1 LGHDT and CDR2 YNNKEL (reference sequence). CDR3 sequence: CASSPRQASYNEQFF. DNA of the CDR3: TGTGCCAGCAGCCCCCGACAGGCCTCCTACAATGAGCAGTTCTTC.